What follows describes a single T cell receptor (beta chain). The CDR3 runs to 15 residues. Germline trimming cut 5 bases from V and 5 bases from J; bases unmatched to any gene: 8. Germline V gene lookup returns CDR1 SQVTM and CDR2 ANQGSEA. The entry originates in a study of CD8 T cells in ankylosing spondylitis. TCRdb reprocessed the 5' RACE reads via MiXCR and lists one record per CDR3 protein. The table has 250,000 to 350,000 distinct CDR3 sequences, roughly 20% seen once. The sample taken for sequencing was blood, either unsorted or a sorted T cell fraction (not recorded which). This chain links TRBV29-1 with TRBJ2-3; the match to TRBD2 covers 12 bases. This TCR was sampled from a male donor with ankylosing spondylitis or in good health (not recorded which). For the CDR3, the DNA is TGCAGCGTTAAAACTCCTAGCGGGAGGGGAGATACGCAGTATTTT. Encoded protein: CSVKTPSGRGDTQYF.